Presented here are 7 T cell receptor beta chains from one specimen sequenced in a study of blood T cell repertoires in COVID-19. The assay was immunoSEQ multiplex PCR, and TCRdb's table has in-frame clones only and misses some. The table includes tens of thousands of clones, 65% to 80% detected once. Input material: peripheral blood. The origin of the receptors is a man aged 70 or older with acute or convalescent COVID-19.

V is TRBV7-3 and J is TRBJ2-1; TRBD2 might be the D (6 bases). V was shortened by 1 base and J by 5 bases, with 9 bases between the two germline ends. CDR1 is SGHTA and CDR2 is FQGTGA in the germline V gene. CDR3 size: 14 residues. Here the CDR3 reads CASSLSGADNEQFF. The CDR3 DNA sequence: TGTGCCAGCAGCTTAAGCGGGGCGGACAATGAGCAGTTCTTC.

This clone was observed a single time. The chain is built from TRBV7-9 and TRBJ2-3; the match to TRBD2 covers 7 bases. The CDR3 is made up of 15 amino acids. The V and J ends lost 1 base and 0 bases, in that order; junction bases with no gene match: 1. Germline V gives CDR1 SEHNR, CDR2 FQNEAQ (reference sequence). CDR3 sequence: CASSLGLASTDTQYF. The CDR3 DNA sequence: TGTGCCAGCAGCTTAGGACTAGCAAGCACAGATACGCAGTATTTT.

The chain joins TRBV4-1 to TRBJ1-4; 7 bases fit TRBD1. Germline assignment: CDR1 MGHRA and CDR2 YSYEKL. The V segment lost 6 bases and the J segment 0 bases; nucleotides outside the gene matches: 13. This CDR3 spans 18 amino acids. The CDR3: CASRRRTGEEATNEKLFF. The CDR3 nucleotides read TGCGCCAGCAGACGCCGGACAGGCGAGGAGGCAACTAATGAAAAACTGTTTTTT.

The rearrangement uses TRBV7-2 and TRBJ2-3; D not certain. The CDR3 totals 15 residues. Germline CDR1 SGHTA, CDR2 FQGNSA. Trimming took 5 bases from V and 0 from J, leaving 12 bases between them. The CDR3 DNA reads TGTGCCAGCAGCCCCATAAGCATTAGCACAGATACGCAGTATTTT. The encoded protein is CASSPISISTDTQYF. Complete variable domain (other parts from reference TRBV7-2 and TRBJ2-3): GAGVSQSPSNKVTEKGKDVELRCDPISGHTALYWYRQSLGQGLEFLIYFQGNSAPDKSGLPSDRFSAERTGGSVSTLTIQRTQQEDSAVYLCASSPISISTDTQYFGPGTRLTVL.

This rearrangement joins TRBV21-1 to TRBJ2-1; the DNA was not compared with TRBD2, the D call given in the table. TRBV21-1 is described as a pseudogene. This CDR3 has 15 residues. CDR3 region: CASSTGLVDYNEQFF. The CDR3 nucleotides read TGTGCCAGCAGCACGGGACTAGTAGACTACAATGAGCAGTTCTTC.

J is TRBJ1-5 and V is TRBV5-5, with a weak D call TRBD1 (5 bases). The CDR3 contains 15 residues. Germline assignment: CDR1 SGHKS and CDR2 YYEKEE (reference sequence). V lost 0 bases, J lost 1 base, and 8 bases lay in between. CDR3 sequence (DNA): TGTGCCAGCAGCTTGGGGGGCTCGAGCAATCAGCCCCAGCATTTT. It codes for CASSLGGSSNQPQHF. The complete variable domain, with remaining parts taken from reference TRBV5-5 and TRBJ1-5, reads DAGVTQSPTHLIKTRGQQVTLRCSPISGHKSVSWYQQVLGQGPQFIFQYYEKEERGRGNFPDRFSARQFPNYSSELNVNALLLGDSALYLCASSLGGSSNQPQHFGDGTRLSIL.

The CDR3 DNA is TGTGCCAGTAATACACAGGGGGCCTATGGTGGCTACACCTTC. Translation gives CASNTQGAYGGYTF. This chain uses TRBV19 with TRBJ1-2; TRBD1 matches at 9 bases. Per germline, CDR1 LNHDA and CDR2 SQIVND (reference sequence). The V and J ends lost 7 bases and 7 bases, in that order; junction bases with no gene match: 10. This CDR3 has 14 residues.